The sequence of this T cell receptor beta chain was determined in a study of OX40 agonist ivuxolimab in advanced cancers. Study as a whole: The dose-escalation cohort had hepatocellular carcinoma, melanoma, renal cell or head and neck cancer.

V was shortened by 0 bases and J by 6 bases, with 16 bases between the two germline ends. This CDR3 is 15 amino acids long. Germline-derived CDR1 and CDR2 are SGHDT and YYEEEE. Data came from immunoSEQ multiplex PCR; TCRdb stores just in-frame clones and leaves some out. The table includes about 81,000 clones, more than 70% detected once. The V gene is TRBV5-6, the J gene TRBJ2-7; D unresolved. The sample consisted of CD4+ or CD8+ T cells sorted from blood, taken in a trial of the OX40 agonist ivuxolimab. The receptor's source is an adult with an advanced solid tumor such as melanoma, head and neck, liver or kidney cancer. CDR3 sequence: CASSLERTRAREQYF. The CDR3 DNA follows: TGTGCCAGCAGCTTGGAACGGACCCGTGCGCGCGAGCAGTACTTC.